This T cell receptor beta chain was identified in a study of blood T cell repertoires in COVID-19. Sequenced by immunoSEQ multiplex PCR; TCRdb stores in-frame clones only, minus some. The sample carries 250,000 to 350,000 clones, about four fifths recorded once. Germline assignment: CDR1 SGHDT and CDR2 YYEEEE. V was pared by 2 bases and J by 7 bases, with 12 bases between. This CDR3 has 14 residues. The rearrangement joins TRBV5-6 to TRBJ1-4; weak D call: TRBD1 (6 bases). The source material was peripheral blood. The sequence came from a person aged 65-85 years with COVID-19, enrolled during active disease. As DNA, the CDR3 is TGTGCCAGCAGCTTTCGCAGGGGTCGTGAAAAACTGTTTTTT. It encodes CASSFRRGREKLFF.